This TCR beta chain was sequenced during a study of T cells expressing NK-cell markers. Whole-study context: Sorted CD3+CD56+NKG2C+, CD3+CD56+NKG2C- and CD3+CD56-NKG2C+ T-cell subsets were beta-chain profiled. Study-level results: Of the CD8+ T cells in a handful of donors, 1.0-7.0% belonged to dominant NKG2C+ clonotypes.

As concerns this clonotype: As yet, its antigen is unknown.

Scientists made TCR beta cDNA using 5'RACE template switching with UMIs. TCRdb reprocessed the 5' RACE reads, with one entry per CDR3 protein and no DNA. The repertoire shows about 260,000 distinct CDR3 sequences; the top ten hold around 0.42%. There are 17 residues in the CDR3. Sequencing was carried out using blood T cells: a sorted CD56 or NKG2C T cell subset, CD4+ or CD8+ T cells, or bulk PBMC T cells (not recorded which). This TCR came from a man younger than 35 in good health. The chain joins TRBV12-3 or TRBV12-4 to TRBJ2-3; TCRdb gives TRBD2 as the D gene, but with no DNA this cannot be confirmed. CDR3 region: CAIPTGTSGSVTDTQYF.